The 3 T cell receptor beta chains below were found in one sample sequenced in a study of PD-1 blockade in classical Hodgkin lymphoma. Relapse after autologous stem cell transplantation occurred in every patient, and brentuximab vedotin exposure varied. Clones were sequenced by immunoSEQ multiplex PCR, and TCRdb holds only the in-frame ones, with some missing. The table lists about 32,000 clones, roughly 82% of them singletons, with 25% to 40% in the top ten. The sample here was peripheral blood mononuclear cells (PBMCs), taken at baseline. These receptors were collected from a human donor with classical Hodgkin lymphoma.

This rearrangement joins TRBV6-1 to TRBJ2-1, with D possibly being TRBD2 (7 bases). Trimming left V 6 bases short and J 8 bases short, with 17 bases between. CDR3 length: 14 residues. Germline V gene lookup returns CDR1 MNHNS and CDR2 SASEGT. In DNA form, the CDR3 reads TGTGCCAGCAGAGGGGGGGGGCTTATCTATGAGCAGTTCTTC. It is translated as CASRGGGLIYEQFF.

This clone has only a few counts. The CDR3 coding sequence is TGTGCCAGCAGCTTGAGCACAGATACGCAGTATTTT. It translates to CASSLSTDTQYF. The chain carries TRBV7-2 and TRBJ2-3; D unclear. Germline V gene lookup returns CDR1 SGHTA and CDR2 FQGNSA. Trimming cost V 3 bases and J 0 bases, with 1 base left between them. CDR3 size: 12 residues.

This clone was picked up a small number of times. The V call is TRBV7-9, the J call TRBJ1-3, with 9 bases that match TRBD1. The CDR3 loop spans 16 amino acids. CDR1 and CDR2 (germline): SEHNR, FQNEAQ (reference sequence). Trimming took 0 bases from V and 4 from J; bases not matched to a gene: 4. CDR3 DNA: TGTGCCAGCAGCTTAGCTACAGGGGGCTTGGGAAACACCATATATTTT. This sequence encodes CASSLATGGLGNTIYF.